The present entry profiles one T cell receptor (beta chain) with its context. This sequence may be a read error, since a much larger clone differs from it by one base. Time point noted: newly diagnosed GD, antithyroid drugs for less than 3 months. After RNA was extracted from PBMCs, the TCR library was made from it. In germline, CDR1 is MNHEY, CDR2 SMNVEV (reference sequence). The CDR3 consists of 15 residues. The data were obtained in a study of regulatory T cells in long-lasting Graves disease. Library construction for TCR beta used iRepertoire HTBI primers and Arm-PCR of CDR3 regions. TCRdb reanalysed the multiplex PCR reads using MiXCR and keeps one entry per CDR3 protein. The sample carries about 400,000 distinct CDR3 sequences, about 16% recorded once.

This sequence originates from a female donor with Graves disease. J is TRBJ2-7 and V is TRBV27; D is unresolved. Sequences were derived from peripheral blood mononuclear cells (PBMCs), sampled at new diagnosis, from a patient treated with antithyroid drugs. CDR3 region: CAGSLNINLSYEQYF. The CDR3 nucleotides read TGTGCCGGCAGTTTAAACATTAACCTCTCCTACGAGCAGTACTTC.